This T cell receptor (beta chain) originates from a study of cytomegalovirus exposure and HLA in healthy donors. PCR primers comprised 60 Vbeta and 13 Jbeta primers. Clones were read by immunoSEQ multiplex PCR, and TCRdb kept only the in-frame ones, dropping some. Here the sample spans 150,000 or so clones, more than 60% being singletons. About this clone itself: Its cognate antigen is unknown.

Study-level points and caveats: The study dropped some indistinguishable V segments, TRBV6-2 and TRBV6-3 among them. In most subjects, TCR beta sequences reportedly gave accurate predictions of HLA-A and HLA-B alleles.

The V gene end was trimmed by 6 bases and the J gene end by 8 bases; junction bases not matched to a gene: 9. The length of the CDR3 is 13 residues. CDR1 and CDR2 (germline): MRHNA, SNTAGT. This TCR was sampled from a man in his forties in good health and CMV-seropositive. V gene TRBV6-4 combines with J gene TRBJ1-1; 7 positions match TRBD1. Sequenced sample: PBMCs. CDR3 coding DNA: TGTGCCAGCAGCACGACAGGGATGGGAGAAGCTTTCTTT. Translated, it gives CASSTTGMGEAFF.